A selection of T cell receptor beta chains follows, all from one sample in a study of blood T cell repertoires in COVID-19. The protocol was immunoSEQ multiplex PCR, while the TCRdb copy is restricted to in-frame clones and leaves out a portion. The data contain about 190,000 clones, about 88% of them singletons. The specimen was PBMCs or T cells enriched from blood (not recorded which). These receptors were collected from a woman in her 40s in a cohort exposed to, infected with or recovered from COVID-19 (not recorded which). Each CDR3 is given with its conserved first and last residue. D genes are given only for firm matches. Size values are once, few and many counts, or a class for expanded clones, and some rows have none.

d_call,cdr3_length,j_call,clone_size,v_call,cdr3_aa,cdr3_nt
TRBD1,15,TRBJ1-1,-,TRBV19,CASSLEDRGYTEAFF,TGTGCCAGTAGTTTAGAGGACAGGGGGTACACTGAAGCTTTCTTT
TRBD2,17,TRBJ2-5,-,TRBV10-2,CASSEEGASGEQETQYF,TGCGCCAGCAGTGAGGAGGGAGCTAGCGGAGAGCAAGAGACCCAGTACTTC
-,14,TRBJ1-2,-,TRBV28,CASSLTGPRYGYTF,TGTGCCAGCAGTTTAACAGGGCCTCGTTATGGCTACACCTTC
-,15,TRBJ2-5,-,TRBV11-3,CASSLEGASQETQYF,TGTGCCAGCAGCTTAGAAGGGGCCAGCCAAGAGACCCAGTACTTC
TRBD1,16,TRBJ1-6,-,TRBV19,CASSMHPGQLNSPLHF,TGTGCCAGTAGTATGCACCCGGGACAGCTCAATTCACCCCTCCACTTT
-,15,TRBJ1-6,-,TRBV21-1,CAREARGPGNSPLHF,TGTGCCAGGGAGGCCAGGGGGCCCGGGAATTCACCCCTCCACTTT
TRBD1,17,TRBJ1-6,once,TRBV7-9,CASSLAHGQGYNSPLHF,TGTGCCAGCAGCTTAGCGCACGGACAGGGCTATAATTCACCCCTCCACTTT
TRBD2,16,TRBJ2-3,many,TRBV6-2/TRBV6-3,CASSPSSGRAGDTQYF,TGTGCCAGCAGTCCCTCTAGCGGGAGGGCCGGAGATACGCAGTATTTT
-,12,TRBJ1-1,-,TRBV12-3/TRBV12-4,CASSLDREGAFF,TGTGCCAGCAGTTTAGATAGGGAGGGAGCTTTCTTT
TRBD1,16,TRBJ2-7,-,TRBV7-6,CASSVNRDRGFWEQYF,TGTGCCAGCAGCGTAAACCGGGACAGGGGGTTTTGGGAGCAGTACTTC
TRBD1,13,TRBJ1-1,-,TRBV2,CASRRDRVTEAFF,TGTGCCAGCAGACGAGACAGGGTGACTGAAGCTTTCTTT
TRBD2,15,TRBJ2-7,-,TRBV5-4,CASSQLAGGLLEQYF,TGTGCCAGCAGCCAACTAGCGGGGGGCTTGTTGGAGCAGTACTTC
-,13,TRBJ2-1,-,TRBV24-1,CATSDHTRDEQFF,TGTGCCACCAGTGACCATACTAGGGATGAGCAGTTCTTC
TRBD1,15,TRBJ2-1,once,TRBV7-9,CASSYTGGSYNEQFF,TGTGCCAGCAGCTATACAGGGGGCTCCTACAATGAGCAGTTCTTC
-,13,TRBJ2-5,-,TRBV3-1/TRBV3-2,CASSQPGFETQYF,TGTGCCAGCAGCCAACCCGGGTTCGAGACCCAGTACTTC
-,13,TRBJ2-7,-,TRBV27,CASSFSGGYEQYF,TGTGCCAGCAGTTTTTCCGGGGGCTACGAGCAGTACTTC
TRBD1,15,TRBJ1-6,-,TRBV5-1,CASSLQGVDGSPLHF,TGCGCCAGCAGCTTGCAGGGGGTCGACGGTTCACCCCTCCACTTT
TRBD1,16,TRBJ2-2,-,TRBV4-3,CASSYKLQGAAGELFF,TGCGCCAGCAGCTATAAGCTACAGGGGGCTGCCGGGGAGCTGTTTTTT
-,13,TRBJ1-1,-,TRBV29-1,CSVLGHLNTEAFF,TGCAGCGTTTTGGGACACCTGAACACTGAAGCTTTCTTT
-,15,TRBJ2-2,-,TRBV3-1/TRBV3-2,CASSLDSSGTGELFF,TGTGCCAGCAGCCTCGACTCAAGTGGGACCGGGGAGCTGTTTTTT
-,15,TRBJ1-5,few,TRBV15,CATSRDLAPGQPQHF,TGTGCCACCAGCAGAGATCTGGCGCCGGGTCAGCCCCAGCATTTT
TRBD1,14,TRBJ1-5,-,TRBV11-2,CASSTGTGARPQHF,TGTGCCAGCAGCACCGGGACAGGCGCCAGGCCCCAGCATTTT
-,14,TRBJ2-3,-,TRBV5-1,CASSLVPEADTQYF,TGCGCCAGCAGCTTGGTCCCCGAGGCAGATACGCAGTATTTT
-,13,TRBJ2-3,-,TRBV5-4,CASSLMGADTQYF,TGTGCCAGCAGCTTGATGGGAGCAGATACGCAGTATTTT
-,17,TRBJ2-3,-,TRBV9,CASSVGVAGTSTDTQYF,TGTGCCAGCAGCGTAGGAGTGGCGGGAACTAGCACAGATACGCAGTATTTT
-,12,TRBJ1-2,-,TRBV28,CASSRQGYGYTF,TGTGCCAGCAGTCGGCAGGGCTATGGCTACACCTTC
TRBD2,14,TRBJ2-3,-,TRBV6-1,CASRLGTSTNTQYF,TGTGCCAGCAGACTCGGGACTAGCACTAATACGCAGTATTTT
TRBD1,15,TRBJ2-5,once,TRBV9,CASSVGTGIRETQYF,TGTGCCAGCAGCGTTGGGACAGGGATCCGGGAGACCCAGTACTTC
-,15,TRBJ1-1,once,TRBV11-2,CASSYGQSFLTEAFF,TGTGCCAGCAGCTACGGACAGTCCTTTCTCACTGAAGCTTTCTTT
-,14,TRBJ2-5,-,TRBV6-1,CASSEGGAYETQYF,TGTGCCAGCAGTGAGGGGGGGGCGTATGAGACCCAGTACTTC
-,15,TRBJ1-5,-,TRBV19,CASSISYGSNQPQHF,TGTGCCAGTAGTATAAGCTATGGGAGTAATCAGCCCCAGCATTTT
-,14,TRBJ1-2,-,TRBV27,CASSLGGPNYGYTF,TGTGCCAGCAGTTTAGGAGGGCCGAACTATGGCTACACCTTC
-,18,TRBJ2-7,once,TRBV13,CASSLGPTGGKPFYEQYF,TGTGCCAGCAGCTTAGGCCCTACCGGCGGGAAGCCTTTCTACGAGCAGTACTTC
TRBD1,16,TRBJ2-2,-,TRBV19,CASTTRGQINTGELFF,TGTGCCAGTACCACGAGGGGACAGATAAACACCGGGGAGCTGTTTTTT
-,17,TRBJ1-1,medium-sized,TRBV13,CASSPRGEGLGNTEAFF,TGTGCCAGCAGCCCACGCGGAGAGGGCTTGGGGAACACTGAAGCTTTCTTT
-,14,TRBJ2-2,-,TRBV11-2,CASSPRSLTGELFF,TGTGCCAGCAGCCCCCGTTCTCTCACCGGGGAGCTGTTTTTT
-,13,TRBJ2-7,-,TRBV11-3,CASSLSIVYEQYF,TGTGCCAGCAGCTTAAGTATAGTTTACGAGCAGTACTTC
-,14,TRBJ1-5,-,TRBV6-5,CASSYRQGGGPQHF,TGTGCCAGCAGTTACCGGCAGGGCGGGGGGCCCCAGCATTTT
-,19,TRBJ1-3,-,TRBV14,CASSQDGGIGTHFGNTIYF,TGTGCCAGCAGCCAAGATGGGGGCATAGGCACCCACTTCGGAAACACCATATATTTT
TRBD1,15,TRBJ1-2,-,TRBV19,CASSFTGGGSYGYTF,TGTGCCAGTAGTTTTACAGGGGGCGGATCCTATGGCTACACCTTC
TRBD1,15,TRBJ1-6,-,TRBV18,CASSQRGTGESPLHF,TGTGCCAGCTCACAACGCGGGACAGGGGAATCACCCCTCCACTTT
-,13,TRBJ2-7,-,TRBV7-2,CASSLAAEYEQYF,TGTGCCAGCAGCTTAGCAGCGGAATACGAGCAGTACTTC
-,13,TRBJ2-3,-,TRBV14,CASGNRGTDTQYF,TGTGCCAGCGGAAACAGGGGCACAGATACGCAGTATTTT
TRBD2,14,TRBJ2-5,-,TRBV6-4,CAGSAGGASETQYF,TGTGCCGGCAGTGCCGGGGGGGCCAGTGAGACCCAGTACTTC
TRBD1,14,TRBJ1-3,-,TRBV2,CASSGQGFTNTIYF,TGTGCCAGCAGTGGACAGGGCTTTACAAACACCATATATTTT
-,16,TRBJ1-2,-,TRBV5-1,CASARLGDNVSGGYTF,TGCGCCAGCGCAAGGCTCGGGGACAACGTGTCGGGTGGCTACACCTTC
-,16,TRBJ2-2,-,TRBV24-1,CATSDFPRTNTGELFF,TGTGCCACCAGTGATTTCCCCAGAACGAACACCGGGGAGCTGTTTTTT
TRBD2,14,TRBJ2-7,-,TRBV30,CAWNWGGSPYEQYF,TGTGCCTGGAATTGGGGGGGGTCCCCCTACGAGCAGTACTTC
-,16,TRBJ2-3,-,TRBV27,CASSSEQGPETDTQYF,TGTGCCAGCAGTTCAGAACAGGGCCCTGAAACAGATACGCAGTATTTT
-,17,TRBJ1-6,-,TRBV9,CASSVAVGGWDNSPLHF,TGTGCCAGCAGCGTAGCTGTCGGGGGTTGGGATAATTCACCCCTCCACTTT
-,14,TRBJ1-1,-,TRBV27,CASNFGGPHTEAFF,TGTGCCAGCAACTTCGGGGGGCCGCACACTGAAGCTTTCTTT
TRBD2,18,TRBJ2-7,-,TRBV19,CASSEREAETEWTYEQYF,TGTGCCAGTAGTGAGCGGGAGGCCGAAACAGAGTGGACCTACGAGCAGTACTTC